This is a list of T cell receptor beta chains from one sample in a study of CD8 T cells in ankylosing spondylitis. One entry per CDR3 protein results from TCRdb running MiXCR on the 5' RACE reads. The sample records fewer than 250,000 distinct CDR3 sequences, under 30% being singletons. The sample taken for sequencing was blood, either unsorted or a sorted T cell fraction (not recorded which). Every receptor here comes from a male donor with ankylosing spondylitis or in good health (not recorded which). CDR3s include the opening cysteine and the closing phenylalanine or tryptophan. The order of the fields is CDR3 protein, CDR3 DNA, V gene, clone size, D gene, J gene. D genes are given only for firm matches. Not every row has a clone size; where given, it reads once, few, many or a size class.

CASSKIQGAQETQYF | TGTGCCAGCAGTAAAATCCAGGGCGCCCAAGAGACCCAGTACTTC | TRBV11-2 | - | - | TRBJ2-5
CASSPVTPNTGELFF | TGTGCCAGCTCACCGGTAACTCCGAACACCGGGGAGCTGTTTTTT | TRBV18 | once | - | TRBJ2-2
CASSLLTGIQETQYF | TGTGCCAGCAGTTTACTGACAGGGATTCAAGAGACCCAGTACTTC | TRBV28 | many | TRBD1 | TRBJ2-5
CASRKTGNTIYF | TGTGCCAGCAGGAAGACTGGAAACACCATATATTTT | TRBV12-3/TRBV12-4 | - | - | TRBJ1-3
CSVEGGDGANVLTF | TGCAGCGTTGAGGGTGGGGACGGGGCCAACGTCCTGACTTTC | TRBV29-1 | - | - | TRBJ2-6
CASSQAGTSGNNEQFF | TGTGCCAGCAGCCAAGCCGGGACTAGCGGAAACAATGAGCAGTTCTTC | TRBV4-2 | - | TRBD2 | TRBJ2-1
CASSSKTGTDPYEQYF | TGTGCCAGCAGCTCAAAGACCGGGACAGACCCTTACGAGCAGTACTTC | TRBV7-2 | many | TRBD1 | TRBJ2-7
CASRTGNDVGGYTF | TGTGCCAGTAGAACAGGGAACGACGTAGGCGGCTACACCTTC | TRBV9 | many | - | TRBJ1-2
CASSLRGTEAFF | TGTGCCAGCAGTTTGCGTGGCACTGAAGCTTTCTTT | TRBV12-3/TRBV12-4 | many | - | TRBJ1-1
CSARPAGGPAGYTDTQYF | TGCAGTGCTAGGCCGGCGGGAGGGCCAGCGGGATATACAGATACGCAGTATTTT | TRBV20-1 | many | TRBD2 | TRBJ2-3
CSARDRVAYEQYF | TGCAGTGCTAGGGACAGGGTCGCCTACGAGCAGTACTTC | TRBV20-1 | - | TRBD1 | TRBJ2-7
CASSQTNDRGSYNEQFF | TGTGCCAGCAGCCAGACTAACGACAGGGGCTCCTACAATGAGCAGTTCTTC | TRBV4-2 | many | TRBD1 | TRBJ2-1
CASSPALGEQFF | TGTGCCAGCTCACCAGCCCTAGGGGAGCAGTTCTTC | TRBV18 | few | - | TRBJ2-1
CSARDYPEQFF | TGCAGTGCTAGGGACTATCCCGAGCAGTTCTTC | TRBV20-1 | many | - | TRBJ2-1
CSARPLAGPYNEQFF | TGCAGTGCTAGACCACTAGCGGGACCCTACAATGAGCAGTTCTTC | TRBV20-1 | many | TRBD2 | TRBJ2-1
CASSQDRTSGPTYEQYF | TGCGCCAGCAGCCAAGATAGGACTAGCGGACCAACCTACGAGCAGTACTTC | TRBV4-3 | many | TRBD2 | TRBJ2-7
CASSEGLAGPNIQYF | TGTGCCAGCAGCGAGGGACTAGCGGGGCCAAACATTCAGTACTTC | TRBV11-1 | many | TRBD2 | TRBJ2-4
CASSPDNEQFF | TGTGCCAGCTCACCCGACAACGAGCAGTTCTTC | TRBV18 | many | - | TRBJ2-1
CASRAFGGGYEQYF | TGTGCCAGCAGGGCGTTCGGGGGGGGCTACGAGCAGTACTTC | TRBV6-1 | few | TRBD2 | TRBJ2-7
CATSGYGTSGKNEQFF | TGTGCCACCAGTGGTTACGGGACTAGCGGGAAGAATGAGCAGTTCTTC | TRBV24-1 | few | TRBD2 | TRBJ2-1
CSSGSGGATEAFF | TGCAGCTCGGGATCCGGGGGGGCCACTGAAGCTTTCTTT | TRBV29-1 | few | - | TRBJ1-1
CSARVLDWGEQYF | TGCAGTGCTAGAGTTTTAGACTGGGGCGAGCAGTACTTC | TRBV20-1 | - | - | TRBJ2-7
CSVARQGPNYGYTF | TGCAGCGTCGCCCGACAGGGGCCTAACTATGGCTACACCTTC | TRBV29-1 | few | TRBD1 | TRBJ1-2
CSVERVPGDEQFF | TGCAGCGTTGAAAGGGTACCTGGGGATGAGCAGTTCTTC | TRBV29-1 | - | - | TRBJ2-1
CASSLRGAGTHEQYF | TGTGCCAGCAGCTTACGGGGAGCGGGAACCCACGAGCAGTACTTC | TRBV11-3 | many | TRBD2 | TRBJ2-7
CSATVATGEQYF | TGCAGTGCTACAGTTGCGACGGGCGAGCAGTACTTC | TRBV20-1 | - | - | TRBJ2-7
CASSLVPGSSYEQYF | TGCGCCAGCAGCTTGGTTCCAGGGTCTTCTTACGAGCAGTACTTC | TRBV5-1 | many | - | TRBJ2-7
CAISLWGGADTQYF | TGTGCCATCAGCCTCTGGGGAGGGGCAGATACGCAGTATTTT | TRBV10-3 | many | TRBD2 | TRBJ2-3
CASSEAGTQYNEQFF | TGCGCCAGCAGCGAGGCCGGGACACAATACAATGAGCAGTTCTTC | TRBV5-1 | many | - | TRBJ2-1
CATTPVLGDTQYF | TGTGCAACCACACCGGTCCTAGGTGATACGCAGTATTTT | TRBV18 | many | - | TRBJ2-3
CSAGLQGGGPEETQYF | TGCAGTGCTGGACTACAGGGAGGGGGACCCGAAGAGACCCAGTACTTC | TRBV20-1 | once | - | TRBJ2-5
CSAERTGNNEQFF | TGCAGCGCAGAAAGGACAGGCAACAATGAGCAGTTCTTC | TRBV29-1 | - | TRBD1 | TRBJ2-1
CASSLSLAREQFF | TGTGCCAGCAGTTTGTCCCTAGCGAGGGAGCAGTTCTTC | TRBV28 | once | - | TRBJ2-1
CASSFGRGGTLHF | TGTGCCAGCAGTTTCGGACGAGGGGGGACCCTCCACTTT | TRBV6-6 | many | - | TRBJ1-6
CSAREIAGVNEQYF | TGCAGTGCTAGAGAAATAGCGGGAGTCAACGAGCAGTACTTC | TRBV20-1 | - | TRBD2 | TRBJ2-7
CASIDSGRVNEQFF | TGTGCCAGCATTGATAGCGGGAGGGTGAATGAGCAGTTCTTC | TRBV6-1 | many | TRBD2 | TRBJ2-1
CASSQRLGRADTQYF | TGCGCCAGCAGCCAACGGTTGGGACGGGCAGATACGCAGTATTTT | TRBV4-1 | many | - | TRBJ2-3
CSARGRRGGRTDTQYF | TGCAGTGCTAGAGGGCGGAGGGGTGGACGCACAGATACGCAGTATTTT | TRBV20-1 | many | - | TRBJ2-3
CATSRDRNSGLYEQYF | TGTGCCACCAGCAGAGATAGGAATAGCGGACTCTACGAGCAGTACTTC | TRBV15 | - | - | TRBJ2-7
CASSAGRLGNNEQFF | TGTGCCAGTAGTGCCGGCCGTCTGGGGAACAATGAGCAGTTCTTC | TRBV19 | - | - | TRBJ2-1
CASSQGPSGNTIYF | TGTGCCAGCAGCCAAGGACCCTCTGGAAACACCATATATTTT | TRBV12-3/TRBV12-4 | - | - | TRBJ1-3
CASTLRGAYNSPLHF | TGTGCCAGCACCCTCCGGGGGGCTTATAATTCACCCCTCCACTTT | TRBV12-3/TRBV12-4 | many | - | TRBJ1-6
CATLGAVEQYF | TGTGCCACCTTGGGCGCGGTCGAGCAGTACTTC | TRBV28 | few | - | TRBJ2-7
CASSPRVAGYSDTQYF | TGTGCCAGCAGCCCGCGGGTGGCGGGTTACTCAGATACGCAGTATTTT | TRBV5-6 | - | - | TRBJ2-3
CASSYRLAGDEQYF | TGTGCCAGCAGTTACCGACTAGCGGGAGACGAGCAGTACTTC | TRBV6-5 | many | TRBD2 | TRBJ2-7
CSVDSGRTDTQYF | TGCAGCGTTGATTCCGGGAGAACAGATACGCAGTATTTT | TRBV29-1 | - | - | TRBJ2-3
CSAMTSPSGETQYF | TGCAGTGCAATGACTAGCCCCTCGGGGGAGACCCAGTACTTC | TRBV20-1 | - | TRBD2 | TRBJ2-5
CSASTMSSTDTQYF | TGCAGTGCTTCTACAATGTCTAGCACAGATACGCAGTATTTT | TRBV20-1 | - | - | TRBJ2-3
CASSSIWASGRDDEQFF | TGCGCCAGCAGCTCAATCTGGGCTAGCGGGAGGGATGATGAGCAGTTCTTC | TRBV5-1 | many | TRBD2 | TRBJ2-1
CASSTTPNTEAFF | TGTGCCAGCAGCACCACACCCAACACTGAAGCTTTCTTT | TRBV7-2 | - | - | TRBJ1-1
CASSPEGAGGKDTQYF | TGCGCCAGCAGCCCCGAAGGGGCAGGCGGGAAAGATACGCAGTATTTT | TRBV5-1 | many | - | TRBJ2-3
CASSLRGVGTEAFF | TGTGCCAGCAGCTTAAGGGGAGTTGGCACTGAAGCTTTCTTT | TRBV7-2 | - | - | TRBJ1-1
CASSLNDRPVGTDTQYF | TGTGCCAGCAGCTTAAACGATCGCCCAGTCGGGACAGATACGCAGTATTTT | TRBV7-8 | - | - | TRBJ2-3
CASSSLAGAEQYF | TGTGCCAGCAGTTCACTAGCGGGAGCCGAGCAGTACTTC | TRBV7-2 | few | TRBD2 | TRBJ2-7
CASSTRPAGELFF | TGCGCCAGCAGCACGCGACCCGCCGGGGAGCTGTTTTTT | TRBV5-1 | many | - | TRBJ2-2
CASSQAQGPYNEQFF | TGCGCCAGCAGCCAAGCCCAGGGGCCCTACAATGAGCAGTTCTTC | TRBV4-1 | many | - | TRBJ2-1
CASSQDRGPTDTQYF | TGTGCCAGCAGTCAGGACAGGGGGCCAACAGATACGCAGTATTTT | TRBV12-3/TRBV12-4 | many | TRBD1 | TRBJ2-3
CASSIGQSYEQYF | TGTGCCAGCTCAATAGGACAGAGCTACGAGCAGTACTTC | TRBV18 | - | - | TRBJ2-7
CASSSDRAHEQYF | TGTGCCAGCTCATCGGACAGGGCCCACGAGCAGTACTTC | TRBV18 | - | TRBD1 | TRBJ2-7